The clone carrying this T cell receptor (beta chain) is a singleton in its sample. The source of the sample is a study of CD8+ T cells in alopecia areata. Background on the study: Once tofacitinib had been taken for 6 to 18 months, 6 months off drug followed.

The V gene lost 0 bases and the J gene lost 0 bases, with 8 bases spanning the gap. From germline, CDR1 is MNHNY and CDR2 SVGAGI (reference sequence). This CDR3 has 15 residues. Extraction of RNA preceded its reverse transcription into cDNA, which served as the sequencing template. Sequencing was performed with immunoSEQ multiplex PCR; in TCRdb, only in-frame clones are kept and a portion is missing. The sample consists of about 150,000 clones, around 87% of them appearing once. Individuals with alopecia areata gave both lesional scalp punch biopsies and peripheral blood for collection. Separation by sorting yielded CD4+ and CD8+ T cells from PBMCs.

Sequencing used CD8+ T cells sorted from blood, obtained at week 0. The receptor's source is a human donor with alopecia areata. The chain carries TRBV6-6 and TRBJ1-1; D gene uncertain. The CDR3 reads CASSYSVGLNTEAFF. In nucleotides, the CDR3 is TGTGCCAGCAGTTACTCTGTCGGTCTGAACACTGAAGCTTTCTTT.